This T cell receptor (beta chain) was sequenced during a study of cytotoxic CD8 clonotypes in ibrutinib-treated CLL. Germline lookup yields CDR1 LNHDA and CDR2 SQIVND (reference sequence). V was pared by 1 base and J by 4 bases, with 10 bases between. The CDR3 is 15 amino acids. The table lists this clone with many counts. Produced via immunoSEQ multiplex PCR; TCRdb's table is partial and in-frame only. This repertoire shows tens of thousands of clones, around half found once; its top ten account for around a third. V usage is TRBV19 and J usage is TRBJ2-2; a weak D match, TRBD1 (5 bases). This specimen was PBMCs, taken after 12 months of ibrutinib treatment. The receptor's source is a human donor with chronic lymphocytic leukemia. The CDR3: CASSIVSGRTGELFF. CDR3 nucleotides: TGTGCCAGTAGTATAGTGTCAGGGCGCACCGGGGAGCTGTTTTTT.